The 19 T cell receptor beta chains presented below share a single source sample, sequenced in a study of shared clonotypes between healthy human individuals. TCRdb's copy holds only in-frame clones and misses some; the assay was immunoSEQ multiplex PCR. The sample records about 2.3 million clones, more than 80% being singletons. The specimen was naive CD4+ T cells from PBMCs. Subset described: CD45RA+ positively selected. These receptor sequences come from a man aged 18 to 35 in good health. Some clones in this sample may be carry-over from other donors' samples.

This clone has a single count. The chain has TRBV7-8 and TRBJ1-1, with a possible D match to TRBD1 (5 bases). CDR1 is SGHVS, CDR2 FQNEAQ, per germline. There are 16 residues in the CDR3. The germline V and J ends were trimmed by 2 bases and 1 base, with 14 bases remaining between them. CDR3 protein: CASSLITIRGNTEAFF. In nucleotides, the CDR3 is TGTGCCAGCAGCTTAATCACGATAAGGGGGAACACTGAAGCTTTCTTT.

The CDR3 region is CASSQVWAWGGTSGRMNTGELFF. CDR3 nucleotides: TGTGCCAGCAGCCAAGTTTGGGCTTGGGGTGGAACTAGCGGGAGGATGAACACCGGGGAGCTGTTTTTT. V gene TRBV4-2 combines with J gene TRBJ2-2, with 12 bases identical to TRBD2. This CDR3 has 23 amino acids. The junction had 19 bases not matched to a gene; V was cut back by 1 base and J by 1 base. Germline V gene lookup returns CDR1 LGHNA and CDR2 YNFKEQ.

This chain joins TRBV16 and TRBJ1-2; D gene uncertain. CDR1 is KGHSY, CDR2 FQNENV, per germline. The CDR3 extends over 12 amino acids. V was clipped by 1 base and J by 6 bases, with 6 bases between them. The DNA for the CDR3 is TGTGCCAGCAGCCAATTTCTGGATGGCTACACCTTC. It codes for CASSQFLDGYTF. The variable domain in full, completed from reference TRBV16 and TRBJ1-2, reads GEEVAQTPKHLVRGEGQKAKLYCAPIKGHSYVFWYQQVLKNEFKFLISFQNENVFDETGMPKERFSAKCLPNSPCSLEIQATKLEDSAVYFCASSQFLDGYTFGSGTRLTVV.

The chain carries TRBV28 and TRBJ2-6, with TRBD1 as a possible D gene (5 bases). CDR1 MDHEN and CDR2 SYDVKM come from the germline V gene. Trimming removed 6 bases at V and 4 bases at J, with 13 bases between. This CDR3 comprises 15 residues. This chain's CDR3 is CASRRQGFGANVLTF. The CDR3 DNA reads TGTGCCAGCAGGAGGCAGGGTTTCGGGGCCAACGTCCTGACTTTC.

This rearrangement joins TRBV5-1 to TRBJ2-3; 12 bases line up with TRBD2. The germline gives CDR1 SGHRS, CDR2 YFSETQ. The CDR3 spans 16 residues. V shed 0 bases and J 3 bases; nucleotides not matched to a gene: 2. The CDR3: CASSLGTSGETDTQYF. The DNA for the CDR3 is TGCGCCAGCAGCTTGGGGACTAGCGGGGAGACAGATACGCAGTATTTT.

This chain connects TRBV4-3 to TRBJ1-2; possibly TRBD1 for D (6 bases). The length of the CDR3 is 15 residues. The V end was cut by 0 bases, the J end by 8 bases, with 16 bases between. Germline loops: CDR1 LGHNA, CDR2 YSLEER. CDR3 loop: CASSQEMDRSGGYTF. The CDR3 DNA is TGCGCCAGCAGCCAAGAGATGGACAGATCGGGCGGCTACACCTTC.

The J gene is TRBJ1-4, the V gene TRBV18; D gene ambiguous. V was shortened by 3 bases and J by 8 bases, with 16 bases between the two germline ends. CDR3 length: 15 residues. The germline gives CDR1 KGHSH, CDR2 LQKENI. The CDR3 sequence is CASSPAGLEGEKLFF. The CDR3 nucleotides read TGTGCCAGCTCACCGGCGGGCCTCGAAGGGGAAAAACTGTTTTTT.

This clone was detected once. The V gene is TRBV18, the J gene TRBJ2-2, with D possibly being TRBD2 (6 bases). V was trimmed by 3 bases and J by 6 bases, leaving 17 bases between them. The CDR3 spans 16 residues. The germline V gene has CDR1 KGHSH and CDR2 LQKENI. CDR3 loop: CASSPRRTGVAGELFF. The CDR3 DNA sequence: TGTGCCAGCTCACCCCGCCGAACGGGAGTGGCCGGGGAGCTGTTTTTT. The variable domain in full, completed from reference TRBV18 and TRBJ2-2, reads NAGVMQNPRHLVRRRGQEARLRCSPMKGHSHVYWYRQLPEEGLKFMVYLQKENIIDESGMPKERFSAEFPKEGPSILRIQQVVRGDSAAYFCASSPRRTGVAGELFFGEGSRLTVL.

This chain uses TRBV11-2 with TRBJ2-7; D uncertain. The ends were cut back, 5 bases at V and 2 bases at J, with 13 bases in the middle. Looked up from germline, CDR1 is SGHAT and CDR2 is FQNNGV. CDR3 length: 14 amino acids. CDR3 in DNA: TGTGCCAGCAGCCCTTTAATCCCACCCTACGAGCAGTACTTC. Translation gives CASSPLIPPYEQYF.

The V gene is TRBV30, the J gene TRBJ2-7; no definite D call. The ends were cut back, 3 bases at V and 2 bases at J, with 8 bases in the middle. Germline V gene sequence: CDR1 GTSNPN, CDR2 SVGIG (reference sequence). The CDR3 totals 12 residues. The DNA of the CDR3 is TGTGCCTGGAGCCAGGTCGCCTACGAGCAGTACTTC. This sequence encodes CAWSQVAYEQYF.

The chain is built from TRBV27 and TRBJ1-1; 8 bases match TRBD1. The germline V gene has CDR1 MNHEY and CDR2 SMNVEV (reference sequence). Trimming at V came to 5 bases and at J to 3 bases, leaving 14 bases not matched to a gene. This CDR3 spans 17 amino acids. CDR3 in DNA: TGTGCCAGCAGTCCACTTCTCCGGACAGGGTCCGACACTGAAGCTTTCTTT. As protein: CASSPLLRTGSDTEAFF.

This chain connects TRBV28 to TRBJ2-2, with TRBD2 matching over 7 bases. The germline V gene has CDR1 MDHEN and CDR2 SYDVKM. V lost 7 bases to trimming and J lost 3 bases; unmatched junction nucleotides: 5. The CDR3 totals 14 residues. CDR3: CASMRELYTGELFF. The CDR3 nucleotides are TGTGCCAGCATGCGGGAGCTGTACACCGGGGAGCTGTTTTTT. Supplemented by reference TRBV28 and TRBJ2-2, the full variable domain reads DVKVTQSSRYLVKRTGEKVFLECVQDMDHENMFWYRQDPGLGLRLIYFSYDVKMKEKGDIPEGYSVSREKKERFSLILESASTNQTSMYLCASMRELYTGELFFGEGSRLTVL.

The chain recombines TRBV19 with TRBJ1-4, with no clear D. This CDR3 has 16 amino acids. Trimming removed 2 bases at V and 0 bases at J, with 10 bases between. Germline loops: CDR1 LNHDA, CDR2 SQIVND (reference sequence). CDR3 loop: CASSIKPFATNEKLFF. The CDR3 coding sequence is TGTGCCAGTAGTATAAAACCATTTGCAACTAATGAAAAACTGTTTTTT.

This clone was recorded a few times. Other DNA sequences of this sample code for an identical CDR3. The rearrangement joins TRBV27 to TRBJ2-2; D unresolved. CDR1 and CDR2 (germline): MNHEY, SMNVEV (reference sequence). V was clipped by 2 bases and J by 6 bases, with 4 bases between them. CDR3 length: 12 amino acids. The chain's CDR3 is CASSLRPGELFF. CDR3 DNA sequence: TGTGCCAGCAGTTTACGGCCCGGGGAGCTGTTTTTT.

The chain couples TRBV9 to TRBJ2-5, with D uncertain. This CDR3 has 16 amino acids. The germline CDR1 and CDR2 sequences are SGDLS and YYNGEE. V lost 0 bases to trimming and J lost 2 bases, with 14 bases between them. This CDR3 is CASSVGSHIGQETQYF. The CDR3 nucleotides are TGTGCCAGCAGCGTAGGTTCGCATATAGGACAAGAGACCCAGTACTTC.

This chain links TRBV9 with TRBJ2-3; D is unclear. Germline CDR1 and CDR2: SGDLS and YYNGEE. The CDR3 is 15 amino acids. Trimming stripped 1 base from V and 2 bases from J, with 11 bases between. CDR3 sequence (DNA): TGTGCCAGCAGCGTACACTCCACAACCACAGATACGCAGTATTTT. Protein sequence: CASSVHSTTTDTQYF.

The genes are TRBV5-1 and TRBJ1-3; D call uncertain. Trimming shortened V by 2 bases and J by 1 base, and 10 bases separated the two germline ends. Germline values: CDR1 SGHRS, CDR2 YFSETQ. This CDR3 spans 15 amino acids. CDR3 amino acids: CASSLTAISGNTIYF. In DNA form, the CDR3 reads TGCGCCAGCAGCTTAACAGCAATTTCTGGAAACACCATATATTTT.

The chain is built from TRBV5-4 and TRBJ2-7; D gene ambiguous. CDR3 length equals 14 residues. Germline V gives CDR1 SGHNT, CDR2 YYREEE (reference sequence). V gave up 2 bases and J gave up 5 bases, with 14 bases separating them. Here the CDR3 reads CASSLPTGEDEQYF. The DNA for the CDR3 is TGTGCCAGCAGCTTACCCACCGGCGAGGACGAGCAGTACTTC.

This clone was counted only a few times. The chain joins TRBV5-1 to TRBJ1-5; tentative D call: TRBD1 (5 bases). V lost 2 bases and J lost 3, with 12 bases in between. Per germline, CDR1 SGHRS and CDR2 YFSETQ. This CDR3 has 15 residues. The CDR3: CASSLGASDNQPQHF. CDR3 nucleotides: TGCGCCAGCAGCTTAGGGGCCAGTGACAATCAGCCCCAGCATTTT.